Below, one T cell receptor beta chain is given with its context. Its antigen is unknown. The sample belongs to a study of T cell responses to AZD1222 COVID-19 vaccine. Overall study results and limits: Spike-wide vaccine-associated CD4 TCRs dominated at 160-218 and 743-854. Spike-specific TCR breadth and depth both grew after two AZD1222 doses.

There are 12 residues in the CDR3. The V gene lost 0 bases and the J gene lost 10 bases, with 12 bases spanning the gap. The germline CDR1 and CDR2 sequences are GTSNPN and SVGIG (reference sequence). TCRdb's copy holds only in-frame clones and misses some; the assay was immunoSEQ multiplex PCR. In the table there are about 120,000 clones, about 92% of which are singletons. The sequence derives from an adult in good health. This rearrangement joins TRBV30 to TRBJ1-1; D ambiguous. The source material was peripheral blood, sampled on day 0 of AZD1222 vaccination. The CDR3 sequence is CAWSVGSPGAFF. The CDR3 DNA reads TGTGCCTGGAGTGTAGGGTCGCCGGGAGCTTTCTTT.